A selection of T cell receptor beta chains follows, all from one sample in a study of radiotherapy plus CTLA-4 blockade in lung cancer. Clones were sequenced by immunoSEQ multiplex PCR, and TCRdb holds only the in-frame ones, with some missing. Among over 60,000 clones listed, 80% to 90% were seen once. Specimen: peripheral blood, collected from a patient treated with radiotherapy plus ipilimumab. The receptors were sampled from a human donor with non-small cell lung cancer that progressed on radiotherapy plus ipilimumab. CDR3s include the opening cysteine and the closing phenylalanine or tryptophan. The order of the fields is J gene, D gene, V gene, clone size, CDR3 DNA, CDR3 protein. A D gene is named only where the DNA matches it firmly. Not every row has a clone size; where given, it reads once, few, many or a size class.

j_call: TRBJ1-2
d_call: -
v_call: TRBV7-9
clone_size: -
cdr3_nt: TGTGCCAGCAGCTTGGGGGCCAACTATGGCTACACCTTC
cdr3_aa: CASSLGANYGYTF

j_call: TRBJ2-5
d_call: -
v_call: TRBV27
clone_size: once
cdr3_nt: TGTGCCAGCAGTCCAAACCAAGAGACCCAGTACTTC
cdr3_aa: CASSPNQETQYF

j_call: TRBJ2-3
d_call: -
v_call: TRBV27
clone_size: -
cdr3_nt: TGTGCCAGCAGTTTGGGGACCGGCACAGATACGCAGTATTTT
cdr3_aa: CASSLGTGTDTQYF

j_call: TRBJ1-2
d_call: -
v_call: TRBV30
clone_size: -
cdr3_nt: TGTGCCTGGAGTGTCCTCAGGGGCCGTGGAGGCTACACCTTC
cdr3_aa: CAWSVLRGRGGYTF

j_call: TRBJ1-4
d_call: TRBD1
v_call: TRBV7-6
clone_size: -
cdr3_nt: TGTGCCAGCAGCCTACAGGGGGGAAACGAAAAACTGTTTTTT
cdr3_aa: CASSLQGGNEKLFF

j_call: TRBJ2-7
d_call: -
v_call: TRBV10-3
clone_size: -
cdr3_nt: TGTGCCATCAGCCGGACAGACTCCTACGAGCAGTACTTC
cdr3_aa: CAISRTDSYEQYF

j_call: TRBJ1-5
d_call: -
v_call: TRBV7-9
clone_size: -
cdr3_nt: TGTGCCAGCAGCTTAGAAGGTAGCAATCAGCCCCAGCATTTT
cdr3_aa: CASSLEGSNQPQHF

j_call: TRBJ2-7
d_call: -
v_call: TRBV19
clone_size: -
cdr3_nt: TGTGCCAGTCGTACAGGGATTGATTCCTACGAGCAGTACTTC
cdr3_aa: CASRTGIDSYEQYF

j_call: TRBJ1-1
d_call: -
v_call: TRBV4-1
clone_size: -
cdr3_nt: TGCGCCAGCAGCCAAGGGTCGGCTGAAGCTTTCTTT
cdr3_aa: CASSQGSAEAFF

j_call: TRBJ2-1
d_call: TRBD2
v_call: TRBV5-1
clone_size: -
cdr3_nt: TGCGCCAGCAGCCCGGGACTAACCGACTACAATGAGCAGTTCTTC
cdr3_aa: CASSPGLTDYNEQFF

j_call: TRBJ2-2
d_call: -
v_call: TRBV5-1
clone_size: once
cdr3_nt: TGCGCCAGCAGCTTGGCGGCAGGGCGCACCGGGGAGCTGTTTTTT
cdr3_aa: CASSLAAGRTGELFF

j_call: TRBJ2-1
d_call: -
v_call: TRBV2
clone_size: -
cdr3_nt: TGTGCCAGCAGCCAGATGTCTCTCGGTGGGCAGTTCTTC
cdr3_aa: CASSQMSLGGQFF

j_call: TRBJ1-3
d_call: -
v_call: TRBV9
clone_size: -
cdr3_nt: TGTGCCAGCAGCGTAGAAGGGGGAAACACCATATATTTT
cdr3_aa: CASSVEGGNTIYF

j_call: TRBJ2-1
d_call: -
v_call: TRBV7-8
clone_size: -
cdr3_nt: TGTGCCAGCAGCTTATTGGACACACGGAGCTCCTACAATGAGCAGTTCTTC
cdr3_aa: CASSLLDTRSSYNEQFF

j_call: TRBJ1-2
d_call: TRBD1
v_call: TRBV5-1
clone_size: -
cdr3_nt: TGCGCCAGCAGCTTGGAAAGGACAGGGGGTGTCAATGGCTACACCTTC
cdr3_aa: CASSLERTGGVNGYTF

j_call: TRBJ1-5
d_call: -
v_call: TRBV6-1
clone_size: -
cdr3_nt: TGTGCCCCCCTAGCTAAGGGGAGCAATCAGCCCCAGCATTTT
cdr3_aa: CAPLAKGSNQPQHF

j_call: TRBJ2-1
d_call: TRBD2
v_call: TRBV4-1
clone_size: -
cdr3_nt: TGCGCCAGCAGCCGAGCCGGGACTAGAAATGAGCAGTTCTTC
cdr3_aa: CASSRAGTRNEQFF

j_call: TRBJ1-5
d_call: -
v_call: TRBV6-1
clone_size: -
cdr3_nt: TGTGCCAGTTTAGGGGGACTGTCCAACAATCAGCCCCAGCATTTT
cdr3_aa: CASLGGLSNNQPQHF

j_call: TRBJ1-1
d_call: -
v_call: TRBV18
clone_size: -
cdr3_nt: TGTGCCAGCTCATCCGGGCAGGTTTTTTATGGGACTGAAGCTTTCTTT
cdr3_aa: CASSSGQVFYGTEAFF

j_call: TRBJ2-7
d_call: TRBD2
v_call: TRBV5-4
clone_size: -
cdr3_nt: TGTGCCAGCAGCTGGGAAGGACTAGCGGGAGGTTACGAGCAGTACTTC
cdr3_aa: CASSWEGLAGGYEQYF